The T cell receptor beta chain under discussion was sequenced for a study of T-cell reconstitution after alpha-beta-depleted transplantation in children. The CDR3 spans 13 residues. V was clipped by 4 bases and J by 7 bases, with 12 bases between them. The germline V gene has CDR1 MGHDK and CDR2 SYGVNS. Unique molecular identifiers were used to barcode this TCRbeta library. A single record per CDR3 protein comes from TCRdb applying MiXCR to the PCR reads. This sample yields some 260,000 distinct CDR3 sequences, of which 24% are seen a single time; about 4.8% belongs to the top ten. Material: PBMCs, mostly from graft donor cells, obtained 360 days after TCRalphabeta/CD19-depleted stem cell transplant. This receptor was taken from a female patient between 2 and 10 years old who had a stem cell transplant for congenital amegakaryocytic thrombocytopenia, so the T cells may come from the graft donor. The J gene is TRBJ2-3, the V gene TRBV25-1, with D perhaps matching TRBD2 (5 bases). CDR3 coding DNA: TGTGCCAGCAGTGGAGGTCTAGCCCATACGCAGTATTTT. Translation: CASSGGLAHTQYF.